The T cell receptor (beta chain) described here comes from a study of blood T cell repertoires in COVID-19. The ends lost 2 bases at V and 0 bases at J; junction bases unmatched: 7. The CDR3 is 18 amino acids. Germline V gene lookup returns CDR1 SEHNR and CDR2 FQNEAQ (reference sequence). This table comes from immunoSEQ multiplex PCR, and its TCRdb copy is limited to in-frame clones, with some not included. The profile shows more than 200,000 clones, nearly 90% of them singletons. V gene TRBV7-9 combines with J gene TRBJ2-6; 7 bases agree with TRBD1. Sequencing was carried out using peripheral blood. The sequence came from a woman between 40 and 50 years old who had recovered from COVID-19. This CDR3 reads CASSLLGRGNSGANVLTF. In nucleotides, the CDR3 is TGTGCCAGCAGCTTACTGGGCAGGGGGAACTCTGGGGCCAACGTCCTGACTTTC.